This T cell receptor beta chain was documented in a study of patients and donors after allogeneic stem cell transplantation. One entry per CDR3 protein, called by TCRdb with MiXCR from the RT-PCR reads. The sample shows over 150,000 distinct CDR3 sequences, approximately 31% of them seen only once. This CDR3 contains 14 residues. The germline gives CDR1 KGHDR, CDR2 SFDVKD. Trimming took 0 bases from V and 3 from J, leaving 6 bases between them. The sample consisted of blood, either unsorted or a sorted T cell fraction (not recorded which). The sequence came from a human donor who was either an allogeneic HSCT recipient or a stem cell or donor lymphocyte infusion donor (not recorded which). It is not recorded whose cells these are; they may come from a transplant donor. The V gene is TRBV24-1, the J gene TRBJ2-3; D not resolved. For the CDR3, the DNA is TGTGCCACCAGTGATTTGCCTGCTACAGATACGCAGTATTTT. This translates into CATSDLPATDTQYF.